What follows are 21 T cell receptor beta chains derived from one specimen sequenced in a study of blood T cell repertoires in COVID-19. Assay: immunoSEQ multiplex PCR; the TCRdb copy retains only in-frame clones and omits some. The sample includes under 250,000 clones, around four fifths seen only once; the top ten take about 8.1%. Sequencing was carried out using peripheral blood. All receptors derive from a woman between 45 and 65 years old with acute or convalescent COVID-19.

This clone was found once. This CDR3 reads CATRGQGAVNTQYF. CDR3 in DNA: TGTGCCACCAGGGGACAGGGGGCGGTTAATACGCAGTATTTT. The J gene is TRBJ2-3, the V gene TRBV24-1; 12 positions agree with TRBD1. Trimming removed 7 bases from V and 7 bases from J; junction bases left unmatched: 5. The CDR3 consists of 14 residues. Germline V CDR1 and CDR2: KGHDR, SFDVKD.

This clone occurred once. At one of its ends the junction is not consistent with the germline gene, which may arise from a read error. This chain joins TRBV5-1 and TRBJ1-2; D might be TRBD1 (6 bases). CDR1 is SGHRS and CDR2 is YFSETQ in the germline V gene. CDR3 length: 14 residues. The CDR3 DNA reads TGCGCCAGCACCTTGGGGGGGGGCGACTATGGCTACACCTTC. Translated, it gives CASTLGGGDYGYTF.

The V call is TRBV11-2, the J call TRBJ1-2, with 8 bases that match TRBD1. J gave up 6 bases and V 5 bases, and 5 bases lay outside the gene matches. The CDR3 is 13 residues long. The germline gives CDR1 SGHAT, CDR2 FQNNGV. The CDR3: CASSPATGDGYTF. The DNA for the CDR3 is TGTGCCAGCAGCCCCGCGACAGGGGATGGCTACACCTTC.

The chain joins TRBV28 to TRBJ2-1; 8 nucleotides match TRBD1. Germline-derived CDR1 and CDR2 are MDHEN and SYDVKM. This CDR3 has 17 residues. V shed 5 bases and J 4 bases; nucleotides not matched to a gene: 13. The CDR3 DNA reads TGTGCCAGCAGTCCCCGCAGGACAGGGAGCCTTTACAATGAGCAGTTCTTC. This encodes CASSPRRTGSLYNEQFF.

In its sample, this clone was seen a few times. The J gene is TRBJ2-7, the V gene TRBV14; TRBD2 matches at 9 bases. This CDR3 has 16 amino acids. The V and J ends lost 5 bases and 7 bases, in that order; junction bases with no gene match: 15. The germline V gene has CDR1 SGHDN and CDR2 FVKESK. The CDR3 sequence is CASSSRRGLAGLEQYF. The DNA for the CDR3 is TGTGCCAGCAGCTCCCGTAGGGGTCTAGCGGGATTGGAGCAGTACTTC. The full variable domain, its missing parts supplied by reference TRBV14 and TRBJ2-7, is EAGVTQFPSHSVIEKGQTVTLRCDPISGHDNLYWYRRVMGKEIKFLLHFVKESKQDESGMPNNRFLAERTGGTYSTLKVQPAELEDSGVYFCASSSRRGLAGLEQYFGPGTRLTVT.

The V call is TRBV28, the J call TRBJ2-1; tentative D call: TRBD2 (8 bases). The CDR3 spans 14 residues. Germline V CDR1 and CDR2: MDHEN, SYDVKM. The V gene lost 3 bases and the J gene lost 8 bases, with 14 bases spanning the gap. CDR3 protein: CASSFVSGTDEQFF. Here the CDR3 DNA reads TGTGCCAGCAGTTTTGTTAGCGGGACAGATGAGCAGTTCTTC.

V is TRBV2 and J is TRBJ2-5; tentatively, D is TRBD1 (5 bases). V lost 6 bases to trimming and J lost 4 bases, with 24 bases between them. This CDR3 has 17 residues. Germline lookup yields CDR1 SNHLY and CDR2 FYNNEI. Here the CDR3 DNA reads TGTGCCAGCAGCCGAGGCCCAGGGTCTACACTGTTAGAGACCCAGTACTTC. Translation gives CASSRGPGSTLLETQYF.

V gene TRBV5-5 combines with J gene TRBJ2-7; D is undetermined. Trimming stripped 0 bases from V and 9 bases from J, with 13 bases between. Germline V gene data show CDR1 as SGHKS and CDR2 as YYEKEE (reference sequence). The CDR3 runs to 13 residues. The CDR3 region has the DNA TGTGCCAGCAGCTTGGGGTTAGCACTCGGGCAGTACTTC. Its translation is CASSLGLALGQYF.

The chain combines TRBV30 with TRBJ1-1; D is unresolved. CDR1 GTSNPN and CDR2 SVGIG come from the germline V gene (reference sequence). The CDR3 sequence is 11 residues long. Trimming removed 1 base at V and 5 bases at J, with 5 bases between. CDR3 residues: CAWSGRTEAFF. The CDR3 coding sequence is TGTGCCTGGAGTGGGCGGACTGAAGCTTTCTTT.

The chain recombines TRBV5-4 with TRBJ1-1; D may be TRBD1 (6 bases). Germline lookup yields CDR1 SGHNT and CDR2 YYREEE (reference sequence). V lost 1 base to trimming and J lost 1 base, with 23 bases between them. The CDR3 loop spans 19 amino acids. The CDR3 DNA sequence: TGTGCCAGCAGCTTGCCAACAGGGACGACGGGTGCCCCGAACACTGAAGCTTTCTTT. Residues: CASSLPTGTTGAPNTEAFF.

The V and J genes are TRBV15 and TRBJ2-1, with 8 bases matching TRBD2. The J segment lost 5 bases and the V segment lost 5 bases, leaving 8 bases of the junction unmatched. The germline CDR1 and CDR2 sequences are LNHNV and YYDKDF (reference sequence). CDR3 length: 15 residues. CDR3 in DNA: TGTGCCACCAGCGGCCTACTAGCGGCAAACAATGAGCAGTTCTTC. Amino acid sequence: CATSGLLAANNEQFF.

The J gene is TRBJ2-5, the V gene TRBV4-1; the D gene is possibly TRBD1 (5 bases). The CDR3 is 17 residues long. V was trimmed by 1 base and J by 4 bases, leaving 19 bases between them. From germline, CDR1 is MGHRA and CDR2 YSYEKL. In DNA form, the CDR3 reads TGCGCCAGCAGCCAAGGCCTAAGGGGTGGGGTGGGAGAGACCCAGTACTTC. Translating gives CASSQGLRGGVGETQYF.

The CDR3 DNA is TGTGCCAGCAGTCTCGGAGAGACCCAGTACTTC. Translating it yields CASSLGETQYF. This chain uses TRBV3-1 (or the pseudogene TRBV3-2) with TRBJ2-5, with no clear D. Germline V gene sequence: CDR1 LGHDT, CDR2 YNNKEL (reference sequence). The V end lost 6 bases, the J end lost 4 bases, and 6 bases lay between the germline ends. The length of the CDR3 is 11 residues.

The CDR3 reads CASSLNREGDTQYF. The CDR3 nucleotides read TGTGCCAGCAGCTTAAACAGGGAGGGGGATACGCAGTATTTT. V and J are TRBV7-3 and TRBJ2-3, with D perhaps matching TRBD2 (7 bases). Trimming took 1 base from V and 6 from J, leaving 11 bases between them. The V gene's germline CDR1 is SGHTA and CDR2 FQGTGA. CDR3 length equals 14 residues.

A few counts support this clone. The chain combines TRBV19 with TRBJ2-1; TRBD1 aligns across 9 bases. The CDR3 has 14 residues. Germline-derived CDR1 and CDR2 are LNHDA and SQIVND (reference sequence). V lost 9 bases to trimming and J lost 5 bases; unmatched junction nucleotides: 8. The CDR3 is CASRSTGGNNEQFF. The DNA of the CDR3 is TGTGCCAGCCGCTCGACAGGGGGAAACAATGAGCAGTTCTTC.

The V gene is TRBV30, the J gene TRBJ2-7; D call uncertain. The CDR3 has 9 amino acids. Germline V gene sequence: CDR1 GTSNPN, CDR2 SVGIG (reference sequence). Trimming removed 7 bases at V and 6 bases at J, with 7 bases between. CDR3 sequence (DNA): TGTGCCTCCAAATGCGAGCAGTACTTC. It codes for CASKCEQYF.

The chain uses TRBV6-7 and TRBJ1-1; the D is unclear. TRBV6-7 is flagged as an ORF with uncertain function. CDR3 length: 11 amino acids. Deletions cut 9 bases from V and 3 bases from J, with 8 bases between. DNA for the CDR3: TGTGCCAGAAAAGAGGACACTGAAGCTTTCTTT. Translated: CARKEDTEAFF.

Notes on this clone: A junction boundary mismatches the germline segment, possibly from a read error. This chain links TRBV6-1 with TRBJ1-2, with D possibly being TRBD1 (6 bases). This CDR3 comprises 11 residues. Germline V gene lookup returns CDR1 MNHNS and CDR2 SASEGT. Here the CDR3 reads CASSEGVGDNF. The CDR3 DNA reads TGTGCCAGCAGTGAAGGAGTGGGGGACAACTTC.

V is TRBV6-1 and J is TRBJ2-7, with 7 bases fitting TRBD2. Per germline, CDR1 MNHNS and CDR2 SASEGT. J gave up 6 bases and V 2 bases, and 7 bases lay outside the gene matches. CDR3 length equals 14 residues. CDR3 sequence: CASSEWDYLREQYF. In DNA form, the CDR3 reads TGTGCCAGCAGTGAATGGGACTACCTACGCGAGCAGTACTTC.

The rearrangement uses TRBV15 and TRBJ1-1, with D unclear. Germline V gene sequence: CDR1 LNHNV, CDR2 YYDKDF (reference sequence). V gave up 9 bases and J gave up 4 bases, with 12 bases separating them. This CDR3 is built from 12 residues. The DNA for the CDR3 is TGTGCCACAAGTGAGAGGGCCACTGAAGCTTTCTTT. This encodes CATSERATEAFF.

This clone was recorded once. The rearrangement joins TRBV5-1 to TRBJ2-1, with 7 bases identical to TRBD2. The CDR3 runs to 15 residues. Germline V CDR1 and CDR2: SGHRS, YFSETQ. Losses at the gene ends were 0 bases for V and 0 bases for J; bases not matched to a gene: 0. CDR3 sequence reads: CASSLGGSSYNEQFF. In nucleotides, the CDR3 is TGCGCCAGCAGCTTGGGCGGGAGCTCCTACAATGAGCAGTTCTTC.